A single sample is the source of the 21 T cell receptor beta chains below, sequenced in a study of CD8+CD57+ T cells in acquired aplastic anemia. The patients chosen for sequencing had shown expansion of CD8+CD57+ cells (detected by flow cytometry). TCR beta VDJ and CDR3 profiling used genomic DNA as template. One entry per CDR3 protein, called by TCRdb with MiXCR from the reads. The sample holds roughly 160,000 distinct CDR3 sequences; around 75% are singletons and the top ten take about 50%. The material sequenced was sorted CD4+, CD8+, or CD8+CD57+ T cells (not recorded which) from PBMCs. These receptors came from a human donor with aplastic anemia.

The CDR3 region is CASSYRGGDAITSIDTQYF. As DNA, the CDR3 is TGTGCCAGCTCATACCGGGGGGGAGATGCCATAACTTCAATAGATACGCAGTATTTT. V usage is TRBV7-9 and J usage is TRBJ2-3, with 8 nucleotides matching TRBD2. The ends lost 8 bases at V and 5 bases at J; junction bases unmatched: 24. The CDR3 sequence is 19 residues long. Germline CDR1 reads SEHNR; CDR2 reads FQNEAQ (reference sequence).

A few counts support this clonotype. A single base separates this from a much larger clone, so it may be a read error. The chain recombines TRBV6-4 with TRBJ2-5; 10 nucleotides line up with TRBD2. The germline V gene encodes CDR1 MRHNA and CDR2 SNTAGT. The CDR3 spans 14 residues. J lost 11 bases, V lost 5 bases, and 11 bases had no gene match. CDR3 protein: CASSQRGGEDEQYF. CDR3 nucleotides: TGTGCCAGCAGTCAGCGGGGGGGGGAAGATGAGCAGTACTTC.

The chain joins TRBV12-3 or TRBV12-4 to TRBJ1-6; possible D gene TRBD1, 6 bases. Trimming took 8 bases from V and 7 from J, leaving 18 bases between them. There are 15 residues in the CDR3. The CDR3 DNA sequence: TGTGCCAGCGGAGGGGGTAAGGGGATCAATTCACCCCTCCACTTT. Encoded protein: CASGGGKGINSPLHF.

The sample holds a few counts of this clonotype. The chain is built from TRBV20-1 and TRBJ1-4; 7 nucleotides line up with TRBD1. This CDR3 contains 14 residues. The V gene's germline CDR1 is DFQATT and CDR2 SNEGSKA (reference sequence). Losses at the gene ends were 6 bases for V and 5 bases for J; bases not matched to a gene: 9. CDR3 protein: CSANWGTENEKLFF. CDR3 coding DNA: TGCAGTGCGAATTGGGGGACAGAGAATGAAAAACTGTTTTTT.

The rearrangement links TRBV7-8 to TRBJ1-1; D is ambiguous. CDR1 SGHVS and CDR2 FQNEAQ come from the germline V gene. The CDR3 is 12 amino acids. Between the trimmed V and J ends, which lost 0 bases and 14 bases, there was a span of 13 bases. This CDR3 is CASSLASCGLFF. The CDR3 DNA sequence: TGTGCCAGCAGCTTAGCGAGCTGCGGCCTGTTCTTT.

This clonotype was seen a few times. This rearrangement joins TRBV20-1 to TRBJ2-7; 10 positions match TRBD1. V shed 5 bases and J 2 bases; nucleotides not matched to a gene: 6. The CDR3 loop spans 14 amino acids. Germline CDR1 reads DFQATT; CDR2 reads SNEGSKA (reference sequence). This CDR3 is CSAGRTGGTYEQYF. The DNA for the CDR3 is TGCAGTGCTGGACGGACAGGGGGAACCTACGAGCAGTACTTC.

The V and J genes are TRBV7-6 and TRBJ1-6, with D unresolved. Trimming left V 1 base short and J 9 bases short, with 7 bases between. There are 13 residues in the CDR3. Germline assignment: CDR1 SGHVS and CDR2 FNYEAQ. CDR3 DNA sequence: TGTGCCAGCAGCTTAGGTTTCGGTTCACCCCTCCACTTT. Translating gives CASSLGFGSPLHF.

V usage is TRBV2 and J usage is TRBJ2-3; TRBD2 matches at 9 bases. The V and J ends lost 9 bases and 4 bases, in that order; junction bases with no gene match: 5. The CDR3 runs 13 residues. The germline V gene encodes CDR1 SNHLY and CDR2 FYNNEI. The CDR3 region has the DNA TGTGCCAGGCGGGGGGGCCTGTCAGATACGCAGTATTTT. It codes for CARRGGLSDTQYF.

The chain couples TRBV7-3 to TRBJ1-5; maybe TRBD1 (5 bases). With 5 bases removed from V and 11 bases from J, the gap between germline ends came to 25 bases. The germline CDR1 and CDR2 sequences are SGHTA and FQGTGA. CDR3 length equals 16 residues. Here the CDR3 DNA reads TGTGCCAGCAGCCCCCTTGGGGGGTCCCGGCCAGAGACCCAGCATTTT. Amino acids: CASSPLGGSRPETQHF.

This CDR3 reads CASSLDRGRQFF. DNA for the CDR3: TGTGCCAGCAGTTTAGATAGGGGGAGGCAGTTCTTC. The chain carries TRBV12-3 or TRBV12-4 and TRBJ2-1, with D possibly matching TRBD1 (6 bases). CDR3 size: 12 residues. V lost 1 base to trimming and J lost 12 bases, with 10 bases between them.

This sequence joins TRBV10-1 and TRBJ2-3; D not resolved. This CDR3 region has 12 residues. V was shortened by 6 bases and J by 0 bases, with 4 bases between the two germline ends. Germline V gives CDR1 WNHNN, CDR2 SYGVQD (reference sequence). The CDR3 loop is CASRKSTDTQYF. CDR3 bases: TGCGCCAGCAGAAAGAGCACAGATACGCAGTATTTT.

V gene TRBV15 combines with J gene TRBJ2-7; perhaps TRBD1 as D (5 bases). Looked up from germline, CDR1 is LNHNV and CDR2 is YYDKDF (reference sequence). V gave up 1 base and J gave up 0 bases, with 13 bases separating them. The CDR3 length is 16 residues. The CDR3 DNA follows: TGTGCCACCAGCAGAGCCGGACAAGAGAGCTCCTACGAGCAGTACTTC. Amino acids: CATSRAGQESSYEQYF.

This chain connects TRBV12-3 or TRBV12-4 to TRBJ2-3; D unclear. V was shortened by 5 bases and J by 0 bases, with 3 bases between the two germline ends. The CDR3 extends over 12 amino acids. CDR3 nucleotide sequence: TGTGCCAGCAGTCACAGCACAGATACGCAGTATTTT. Protein sequence: CASSHSTDTQYF.

The chain recombines TRBV19 with TRBJ1-2, with 10 bases lining up with TRBD1. With V trimmed by 1 base and J by 5 bases, 7 bases remained unmatched. Germline V gene lookup returns CDR1 LNHDA and CDR2 SQIVND (reference sequence). The CDR3 length is 16 residues. The CDR3 DNA sequence: TGTGCCAGTAGTATAGTTCCGGGACAGGGGATATATGGCTACACCTTC. This gives the protein CASSIVPGQGIYGYTF. Based on the CDR3 plus reference TRBV19 and TRBJ1-2, the full variable domain is DGGITQSPKYLFRKEGQNVTLSCEQNLNHDAMYWYRQDPGQGLRLIYYSQIVNDFQKGDIAEGYSVSREKKESFPLTVTSAQKNPTAFYLCASSIVPGQGIYGYTFGSGTRLTVV.

This clonotype has just a few counts. The chain recombines TRBV10-3 with TRBJ2-7; TRBD1 might be the D (5 bases). The V and J ends lost 10 bases and 3 bases respectively, with 13 bases between them. From germline, CDR1 is ENHRY and CDR2 SYGVKD. The CDR3 sequence is 12 residues long. CDR3 region: CASDSDLYEQYF. As DNA, the CDR3 is TGTGCCAGCGACAGCGACCTCTACGAGCAGTACTTC.

This clonotype has more than one count but fewer than ten. Since no conserved phenylalanine or tryptophan closes the CDR3, a read error is the likely cause. No DNA is shown, since the ends of the CDR3 on it are uncertain; the CDR3 is the one TCRdb lists. The J gene is TRBJ2-1, the V gene TRBV6-4. The length of the CDR3 is 14 amino acids, counting both ends. The germline V gene encodes CDR1 MRHNA and CDR2 SNTAGT. The CDR3: CAISERGAPTMSSC.

The chain uses TRBV10-2 and TRBJ2-5; 7 bases line up with TRBD2. The CDR3 totals 16 residues. Germline trimming cut 7 bases from V and 1 base from J; bases unmatched to any gene: 12. In germline, CDR1 is WSHSY, CDR2 SAAADI. CDR3 nucleotides: TGCGCCAGCATGGAGGGGCTAGCGGAATTCCAAGAGACCCAGTACTTC. Encoded protein: CASMEGLAEFQETQYF.

The genes are TRBV10-3 and TRBJ2-7; tentatively, D is TRBD1 (6 bases). Trimming removed 5 bases at V and 1 base at J, with 9 bases between. The germline CDR1 and CDR2 sequences are ENHRY and SYGVKD. This CDR3 spans 13 amino acids. Written as DNA, the CDR3 is TGTGCCATCAGTCGACAGGAGTCCTACGAGCAGTACTTC. This translates into CAISRQESYEQYF.

The chain has TRBV7-9 and TRBJ1-1, with D possibly being TRBD1 (6 bases). In germline, CDR1 is SEHNR, CDR2 FQNEAQ (reference sequence). CDR3 size: 17 residues. Between the trimmed V and J ends, which lost 4 bases and 5 bases, there was a span of 23 bases. CDR3: CASSSLEGRGADTEAFF. In nucleotides, the CDR3 is TGTGCCAGCAGCTCCCTAGAAGGGCGGGGGGCGGATACTGAAGCTTTCTTT.

V gene TRBV29-1 combines with J gene TRBJ2-2; a weak D match, TRBD1 (5 bases). The CDR3 loop spans 13 amino acids. V was cut by 4 bases and J by 1 base, with 7 bases left in between. Germline CDR1 reads SQVTM; CDR2 reads ANQGSEA. This CDR3 is CSVADRNTGELFF. For the CDR3, the DNA is TGCAGCGTTGCCGACAGGAACACCGGGGAGCTGTTTTTT.

The genes are TRBV15 and TRBJ2-5; 8 bases align to TRBD1. Germline V CDR1 and CDR2: LNHNV, YYDKDF (reference sequence). Losses at the gene ends were 6 bases for V and 3 bases for J; bases not matched to a gene: 9. The CDR3 runs 15 residues. The CDR3 nucleotides read TGTGCCACCAGTTTTCCAGGACAGGGTGAAGAGACCCAGTACTTC. Translation: CATSFPGQGEETQYF. Combining the CDR3 with reference TRBV15 and TRBJ2-5 gives the whole variable domain DAMVIQNPRYQVTQFGKPVTLSCSQTLNHNVMYWYQQKSSQAPKLLFHYYDKDFNNEADTPDNFQSRRPNTSFCFLDIRSPGLGDTAMYLCATSFPGQGEETQYFGPGTRLLVL.